The 22 T cell receptor beta chains reported below all come from one sample, sequenced in a study of regulatory T cells in long-lasting Graves disease. Time point described: newly diagnosed GD, antithyroid drugs for less than 3 months. RNA extracted from PBMCs served as the sequencing template. Arm-PCR of CDR3 regions with iRepertoire HTBI primers generated TCR beta libraries. Using its own MiXCR run on the multiplex PCR reads, TCRdb lists one record per CDR3 protein. Of some 320,000 distinct CDR3 sequences listed, about 20% were seen once; the top ten hold about two fifths. The sample in question was peripheral blood mononuclear cells (PBMCs), obtained at new diagnosis, from a patient treated with antithyroid drugs. The origin of the receptors is a female donor with Graves disease.

This clonotype showed up just once. A read error is the likely source, as a far larger clone sits one nucleotide away. The chain links TRBV11-1 to TRBJ2-5; TRBD1 aligns across 8 bases. The DNA matches TRBJ2-7 better at its end, which makes the J call doubtful. The CDR3 has 14 amino acids. In germline, CDR1 is SGHAT, CDR2 FQDESV (reference sequence). Here the CDR3 reads CTSSPQGAGNEQYF. The CDR3 DNA reads as TGTACCAGCAGCCCTCAGGGGGCAGGTAACGAGCAGTACTTC.

This clonotype was recorded many times. The chain uses TRBV6-1 and TRBJ2-5, with D perhaps being TRBD1 or TRBD2 (5 bases each). V was shortened by 3 bases and J by 4 bases, with 15 bases between the two germline ends. The CDR3 extends over 15 amino acids. Per the germline V gene, CDR1 is MNHNS and CDR2 is SASEGT. The CDR3 loop reads CASSEEAGTGETQYF. The CDR3 DNA follows: TGTGCCAGCAGTGAGGAGGCAGGGACCGGAGAGACCCAGTACTTC.

This clonotype was detected ten times or more. The V and J genes are TRBV28 and TRBJ1-5; no definite D call. CDR3 length equals 13 residues. CDR1 MDHEN and CDR2 SYDVKM come from the germline V gene. Trimming cost V 8 bases and J 0 bases, with 8 bases left between them. In DNA form, the CDR3 reads TGTGCCAGCGGGGTTAATAGCAATCAGCCCCAGCATTTT. The encoded protein is CASGVNSNQPQHF.

This clonotype was seen at least ten times. The gene calls are TRBV18 and TRBJ2-3; the D is unclear. Germline V gives CDR1 KGHSH, CDR2 LQKENI. Trimming removed 3 bases from V and 5 bases from J, with 9 bases in between. The CDR3 runs 13 residues. The CDR3 reads CASSPLVKDTQYF. DNA of the CDR3: TGTGCCAGCTCACCCCTCGTTAAAGATACGCAGTATTTT.

The rearrangement uses TRBV2 and TRBJ2-4; no reliable D call. The CDR3 sequence is 14 residues long. The V gene lost 7 bases and the J gene lost 0 bases, with 10 bases spanning the gap. Germline CDR1 and CDR2: SNHLY and FYNNEI. This CDR3 is CASMGAVAKNIQYF. The CDR3 bases are TGTGCCAGCATGGGCGCAGTAGCCAAAAACATTCAGTACTTC.

This clonotype was found many times. The chain is built from TRBV11-2 and TRBJ2-7; D is tentatively TRBD1 or TRBD2 (5 bases each). This CDR3 is 15 amino acids long. Trimming pared 4 bases from V and 3 bases from J, leaving 16 bases between. CDR1 SGHAT and CDR2 FQNNGV come from the germline V gene. CDR3 DNA sequence: TGTGCCAGCAGCTCGAGGGCAGGGAAATACTACGAGCAGTACTTC. Protein: CASSSRAGKYYEQYF.

This clonotype was detected many times. The V call is TRBV19, the J call TRBJ2-1, with 11 bases lining up with TRBD1. V shed 10 bases, J shed 9 bases, and the junction held 14 bases outside the gene matches. The CDR3 extends over 15 amino acids. CDR1 is LNHDA and CDR2 is SQIVND in the germline V gene (reference sequence). CDR3 nucleotide sequence: TGTGCCACCCAAGGTCCGGGACAGGGGGTGGGTGAGCAGTTCTTC. Protein: CATQGPGQGVGEQFF.

About this clonotype itself: One base separates it from a far larger clone, so it is likely a read error. The J gene is TRBJ2-7, the V gene TRBV12-3 or TRBV12-4, with D possibly TRBD2 on 6 matching bases. The tail of the sequence fits TRBJ2-1 better, so the J call may be wrong. This CDR3 is built from 16 residues. CDR3 in DNA: TGTGCCAGCAGACCTGGGACTGGCGGGATTGACAATGAGCAGTTCTTC. Translation: CASRPGTGGIDNEQFF.

V usage is TRBV29-1 and J usage is TRBJ1-1; D is undetermined. Trimming took off 7 bases at V and 11 bases at J, with 11 bases between the two ends. Per the germline V gene, CDR1 is SQVTM and CDR2 is ANQGSEA. This CDR3 region has 9 residues. The CDR3 here is CSADSGAFF. CDR3 in DNA: TGCAGCGCTGATTCTGGGGCTTTCTTT.

The chain uses TRBV4-1 and TRBJ1-3, with D uncertain. CDR3 length: 15 residues. Germline V gene lookup returns CDR1 MGHRA and CDR2 YSYEKL. Between the trimmed V and J ends, which lost 0 bases and 2 bases, there was a span of 8 bases. The chain's CDR3 is CASSQDWGAGNTIYF. CDR3 nucleotide sequence: TGCGCCAGCAGCCAAGATTGGGGTGCTGGAAACACCATATATTTT.

This clonotype appeared many times. The chain joins TRBV6-2 or TRBV6-3 to TRBJ2-3; a possible D gene is TRBD2 (6 bases). This CDR3 contains 16 residues. CDR1 and CDR2 from the germline V gene are MNHEY and SVGEGT. Deletions cut 5 bases from V and 11 bases from J, with 26 bases between. Written as DNA, the CDR3 is TGTGCCAGCAGTCCCCCCGCCCTAGCGTACAGGATGGGGCAGTATTTT. This encodes CASSPPALAYRMGQYF.

This clonotype was seen ten or more times. The genes are TRBV19 and TRBJ1-5; D is unresolved. The germline V and J ends were trimmed by 3 bases and 5 bases, with 8 bases remaining between them. CDR1 is LNHDA and CDR2 is SQIVND in the germline V gene (reference sequence). The CDR3 is 13 amino acids. The CDR3 region is CASSIIGDQPQHF. In DNA, the CDR3 is TGTGCCAGTAGTATTATCGGCGATCAGCCCCAGCATTTT.

Only a few counts were recorded for this clonotype. The CDR3 protein is CASSPRQGRLDWETQYF. CDR3 nucleotide sequence: TGTGCCAGCAGCCCCCGCCAGGGTAGGTTGGACTGGGAGACCCAGTACTTC. This chain uses TRBV27 with TRBJ2-5; D tentatively fits TRBD1 or TRBD2 (5 bases each). Trimming stripped 6 bases from V and 5 bases from J, with 25 bases between. The CDR3 is 17 amino acids. The germline V gene has CDR1 MNHEY and CDR2 SMNVEV (reference sequence).

This clonotype was detected many times. This sequence joins TRBV6-2 or TRBV6-3 and TRBJ2-1; D gene ambiguous. The V and J ends lost 6 bases and 10 bases respectively, with 16 bases between them. There are 13 residues in the CDR3. Germline V lookup: CDR1 MNHEY, CDR2 SVGEGT. CDR3 sequence: CASSYPSPVEQFF. The CDR3 DNA reads TGTGCCAGCAGCTACCCCTCCCCGGTGGAGCAGTTCTTC.

This clonotype was detected ten times or more. This chain joins TRBV11-3 and TRBJ2-1; D is uncertain. Germline V lookup: CDR1 SGHNT, CDR2 YENEEA. There are 16 residues in the CDR3. V dropped 0 bases and J dropped 3 bases, with 12 bases sitting between them. In nucleotides, the CDR3 is TGTGCCAGCAGCTTAGAAGCTTTAGGAATCTACAATGAGCAGTTCTTC. Residues: CASSLEALGIYNEQFF. The full variable domain, in which reference TRBV11-3 and TRBJ2-1 provide the parts outside the CDR3, is EAGVVQSPRYKIIEKKQPVAFWCNPISGHNTLYWYLQNLGQGPELLIRYENEEAVDDSQLPKDRFSAERLKGVDSTLKIQPAELGDSAVYLCASSLEALGIYNEQFFGPGTRLTVL.

V is TRBV7-9 and J is TRBJ2-1; D might be TRBD1 (5 bases). The V gene's germline CDR1 is SEHNR and CDR2 FQNEAQ (reference sequence). This CDR3 is built from 12 residues. With 5 bases removed from V and 9 bases from J, the gap between germline ends came to 11 bases. The CDR3 nucleotides read TGTGCCAGCAGCCTTACAGGATTTGAGCAGTTCTTC. Amino acid sequence: CASSLTGFEQFF.

This clonotype showed up many times. The chain is built from TRBV24-1 and TRBJ2-3, with 7 bases that match TRBD2. Germline CDR1 is KGHDR and CDR2 is SFDVKD. This CDR3 has 16 residues. Trimming cost V 4 bases and J 0 bases; bases outside gene matches: 6. CDR3 bases: TGTGCCACCAGTGACCCAGCGGGATTGAGCACAGATACGCAGTATTTT. It is translated as CATSDPAGLSTDTQYF.

This clonotype has a count of ten or more. The chain recombines TRBV5-1 with TRBJ1-1; the match to TRBD1 covers 10 bases. J was trimmed by 4 bases and V by 2 bases; bases with no gene match: 2. CDR3 length: 14 residues. CDR1 and CDR2 (germline): SGHRS, YFSETQ. The DNA for the CDR3 is TGCGCCAGCAGCTTTGGGGACAGGGGCACTGAAGCTTTCTTT. It specifies CASSFGDRGTEAFF.

The chain is built from TRBV18 and TRBJ2-3, with TRBD2 matching over 8 bases. The CDR3 covers 16 residues. The trim removed 2 bases at V and 5 bases at J, leaving 9 bases unmatched. Germline V gene lookup returns CDR1 KGHSH and CDR2 LQKENI. The CDR3 coding sequence is TGTGCCAGCTCACCAGGACGGGAGGGCCGGGGAGATACGCAGTATTTT. The encoded protein is CASSPGREGRGDTQYF.

Written as DNA, the CDR3 is TGTGCCAGCCTGGCCAGGGTACCCCCCTACGAGCAGTACTTC. It yields the protein CASLARVPPYEQYF. The chain is built from TRBV2 and TRBJ2-7; the D gene is possibly TRBD1 (5 bases). This CDR3 has 14 amino acids. CDR1 SNHLY and CDR2 FYNNEI come from the germline V gene. The V and J ends lost 8 bases and 2 bases respectively, with 16 bases between them.

As concerns this clonotype: The junction departs from germline at one end; a sequencing error may be responsible. The chain links TRBV5-1 to TRBJ1-5; TRBD1 is a possible D gene (6 bases). The CDR3 is 17 amino acids. Germline V gene lookup returns CDR1 SGHRS and CDR2 YFSETQ. The CDR3, as DNA: TGCGCCAGCAGCCCGGGTGGGGGCACAGGCTACAATCAGCCCCAGCAGTTT. It codes for CASSPGGGTGYNQPQQF.

This clonotype was counted many times. This chain joins TRBV12-3 or TRBV12-4 and TRBJ2-1, with D possibly being TRBD1 (6 bases). V lost 5 bases, J lost 3 bases, and 23 bases lay in between. The length of the CDR3 is 18 residues. This CDR3 is CASSPIRTALLSYNEQFF. The DNA of the CDR3 is TGTGCCAGCAGTCCAATACGGACAGCACTCCTCAGCTACAATGAGCAGTTCTTC.